One and the same sample provided the 14 T cell receptor beta chains below, sequenced in a study of blood T cell repertoires in COVID-19. Some clones are missing from TCRdb's copy, which holds only in-frame ones; the method was immunoSEQ multiplex PCR. Here the sample spans 130,000 to 150,000 clones, 80% to 90% being singletons. The specimen sequenced was peripheral blood. The receptors derive from a woman in her forties or fifties in a cohort sampled during active or convalescent COVID-19.

This clone was counted a single time. The rearrangement uses TRBV27 and TRBJ2-5; 7 positions match TRBD2. The length of the CDR3 is 15 residues. J gave up 0 bases and V 2 bases, and 3 bases lay outside the gene matches. The germline CDR1 and CDR2 sequences are MNHEY and SMNVEV (reference sequence). The CDR3 is CASSLGAGYQETQYF. The CDR3, as DNA: TGTGCCAGCAGTTTAGGAGCGGGGTACCAAGAGACCCAGTACTTC.

This sequence joins TRBV28 and TRBJ1-1; D gene uncertain. The germline gives CDR1 MDHEN, CDR2 SYDVKM. The CDR3 has 17 amino acids. V was shortened by 6 bases and J by 0 bases, with 20 bases between the two germline ends. The CDR3 spells CASSFYPQIVMNTEAFF. CDR3 sequence (DNA): TGTGCCAGCAGCTTTTATCCCCAGATCGTCATGAACACTGAAGCTTTCTTT.

The chain carries TRBV6-1 and TRBJ2-7, with 15 nucleotides matching TRBD2. CDR3 length: 17 amino acids. The V gene's germline CDR1 is MNHNS and CDR2 SASEGT. Germline trimming cut 4 bases from V and 7 bases from J; bases unmatched to any gene: 11. The DNA of the CDR3 is TGTGCCAGCAGTGGGACTAGCGGGGGGGCGACCACCCCTGAGCAGTACTTC. This encodes CASSGTSGGATTPEQYF.

The rearrangement uses TRBV6-5 and TRBJ1-1, with TRBD1 identical over 8 bases. CDR1 and CDR2 (germline): MNHEY, SVGAGI. Trimming removed 4 bases from V and 10 bases from J; junction bases left unmatched: 8. The CDR3 has 13 amino acids. This CDR3 is CASSSRDRSLAFF. Here the CDR3 DNA reads TGTGCCAGCAGTTCCCGGGACAGGTCTTTAGCTTTCTTT.

This clone showed up just a few times. V is TRBV28 and J is TRBJ1-2; 7 positions match TRBD1. Germline V gene lookup returns CDR1 MDHEN and CDR2 SYDVKM. CDR3 size: 14 residues. The ends lost 1 base at V and 4 bases at J; junction bases unmatched: 3. CDR3 coding DNA: TGTGCCAGCAGTTTATTGGGACAGAGCTATGGCTACACCTTC. Its translation is CASSLLGQSYGYTF.

The chain is built from TRBV3-1 (or the pseudogene TRBV3-2) and TRBJ1-3, with 8 bases matching TRBD1. Germline V gives CDR1 LGHDT, CDR2 YNNKEL (reference sequence). The CDR3 runs to 17 residues. The trim removed 1 base at V and 3 bases at J, leaving 8 bases unmatched. CDR3 region: CASSQATGVLSGNTIYF. The CDR3 nucleotides are TGTGCCAGCAGCCAAGCGACAGGGGTTTTAAGTGGAAACACCATATATTTT.

This CDR3 is CAISVGQGVPEQYF. The CDR3 DNA reads TGTGCCATCAGCGTCGGACAGGGAGTTCCCGAGCAGTACTTC. The gene calls are TRBV10-3 and TRBJ2-7, with 8 bases aligning to TRBD1. Per the germline V gene, CDR1 is ENHRY and CDR2 is SYGVKD. The ends lost 6 bases at V and 6 bases at J; junction bases unmatched: 10. The CDR3 contains 14 residues.

The chain combines TRBV9 with TRBJ1-4, with D uncertain. The germline V gene encodes CDR1 SGDLS and CDR2 YYNGEE. Trimming took off 0 bases at V and 13 bases at J, with 13 bases between the two ends. This CDR3 comprises 13 residues. For the CDR3, the DNA is TGTGCCAGCAGCGTAGGGTACGGGAAGGGACTGTTTTTT. This encodes CASSVGYGKGLFF. Full variable domain (rest looked up from reference TRBV9 and TRBJ1-4): DSGVTQTPKHLITATGQRVTLRCSPRSGDLSVYWYQQSLDQGLQFLIQYYNGEERAKGNILERFSAQQFPDLHSELNLSSLELGDSALYFCASSVGYGKGLFFGSGTQLSVL.

The genes are TRBV7-9 and TRBJ1-2, with a possible D match to TRBD1 (5 bases). This CDR3 region has 13 residues. V was cut by 8 bases and J by 4 bases, with 14 bases left in between. Germline V gives CDR1 SEHNR, CDR2 FQNEAQ (reference sequence). CDR3 bases: TGTGCCAGCGGAACAGGTGGGCTCTATGGCTACACCTTC. It is translated as CASGTGGLYGYTF.

The J gene is TRBJ2-1, the V gene TRBV7-2; D may be TRBD1 (6 bases). Germline V gene sequence: CDR1 SGHTA, CDR2 FQGNSA. The CDR3 runs 16 residues. Trimming cost V 1 base and J 4 bases, with 14 bases left between them. As DNA, the CDR3 is TGTGCCAGCAGCTTAGGTGGCCAGGGGATGTACAATGAGCAGTTCTTC. Amino acid sequence: CASSLGGQGMYNEQFF.

The J gene is TRBJ2-7, the V gene TRBV6-5; possibly TRBD2 for D (5 bases). From germline, CDR1 is MNHEY and CDR2 SVGAGI. V lost 5 bases and J lost 6, with 17 bases in between. This CDR3 has 14 residues. CDR3 in DNA: TGTGCCAGCAGTCCCAGGACTCTCTCCGGCGAGCAGTACTTC. Translated, it gives CASSPRTLSGEQYF.

The CDR3 spells CAISEIAAGSSYEQYF. The CDR3 DNA sequence: TGTGCCATCAGTGAGATTGCAGCGGGGAGCTCCTACGAGCAGTACTTC. This chain uses TRBV10-3 with TRBJ2-7; 7 bases fit TRBD2. The CDR3 has 16 amino acids. Germline loops: CDR1 ENHRY, CDR2 SYGVKD. The V segment lost 2 bases and the J segment 0 bases; nucleotides outside the gene matches: 7.

The chain carries TRBV4-1 and TRBJ2-5; the match to TRBD2 covers 11 bases. The CDR3 contains 15 residues. Germline CDR1 and CDR2: MGHRA and YSYEKL. The V segment lost 6 bases and the J segment 4 bases; nucleotides outside the gene matches: 7. The DNA of the CDR3 is TGCGCCAGCAGACCCGTAGCGGGGGGGGGAGAGACCCAGTACTTC. It is translated as CASRPVAGGGETQYF.

The J gene is TRBJ1-3, the V gene TRBV30; 8 bases are shared with TRBD1. The V gene end was trimmed by 4 bases and the J gene end by 4 bases; junction bases not matched to a gene: 12. This CDR3 has 16 amino acids. Germline CDR1 is GTSNPN and CDR2 is SVGIG (reference sequence). CDR3 sequence: CAWMGFTGGEGNTIYF. The CDR3 nucleotides are TGTGCCTGGATGGGATTCACAGGGGGAGAAGGAAACACCATATATTTT.